Below are 31 T cell receptor beta chains sequenced from a single sample in a study of Tregs in tolerant kidney transplant recipients. Data came from immunoSEQ multiplex PCR; TCRdb stores just in-frame clones and leaves some out. In total, the table holds 45,000 to 55,000 clones. The sample here was CD4+ T cells from blood, taken before the transplant. These receptors came from a human donor who received a combined kidney and bone marrow transplant.

Concerning this clone: The read ends 3 residues before the CDR3 terminus; that terminus is restored from the germline J gene. The V and J genes are TRBV7-6 and TRBJ1-3, with D possibly being TRBD1 (5 bases). The length of the CDR3 is 16 residues. Between the trimmed V and J ends, which lost 5 bases and 0 bases, there was a span of 14 bases. From germline, CDR1 is SGHVS and CDR2 FNYEAQ. CDR3 DNA, as far as it was read: TGTGCCAGCAGCCCTGCGGGGGGAAGCTCTGGAAACACC. Translating it yields CASSPAGGSSGNT. The full CDR3 sequence reads CASSPAGGSSGNTIYF.

Notes on this clone: The read falls 3 residues short of the CDR3 end, and the missing part is taken from the germline J gene. Within the sample, other DNA sequences also encode this same CDR3. The rearrangement joins TRBV18 to TRBJ2-5; 7 nucleotides align to TRBD1. CDR3 length equals 14 residues. The V and J ends lost 3 bases and 2 bases, in that order; junction bases with no gene match: 3. Germline V gene sequence: CDR1 KGHSH, CDR2 LQKENI. The DNA read from the CDR3 is TGTGCCAGCTCACCGCCGGGACAGCAAGAGACC. Amino acids: CASSPPGQQET. The whole CDR3 reads CASSPPGQQETQYF. Full variable domain (outside the CDR3, taken from reference TRBV18 and TRBJ2-5): NAGVMQNPRHLVRRRGQEARLRCSPMKGHSHVYWYRQLPEEGLKFMVYLQKENIIDESGMPKERFSAEFPKEGPSILRIQQVVRGDSAAYFCASSPPGQQETQYFGPGTRLLVL.

A word on this clone: The read stops 3 residues short of the end of the CDR3; the missing end is completed from the germline J gene. The genes are TRBV7-6 and TRBJ2-1, with 12 bases aligning to TRBD2. CDR1 SGHVS and CDR2 FNYEAQ come from the germline V gene. V shed 1 base, J shed 5 bases, and the junction held 0 bases outside the gene matches. CDR3 size: 15 residues. The sequenced part of the CDR3 DNA is TGTGCCAGCAGCTTAGGGACTAGCGGGAACAATGAG. Encoded protein: CASSLGTSGNNE. The complete CDR3 protein is CASSLGTSGNNEQFF. Using reference TRBV7-6 and TRBJ2-1 for the parts outside the CDR3, the full variable domain is GAGVSQSPRYKVTKRGQDVALRCDPISGHVSLYWYRQALGQGPEFLTYFNYEAQQDKSGLPNDRFSAERPEGSISTLTIQRTEQRDSAMYRCASSLGTSGNNEQFFGPGTRLTVL.

Details on this clone: The sequence runs out 3 residues before the end of the CDR3; the remainder is reconstructed from the germline J gene. This chain connects TRBV7-2 to TRBJ1-5; D uncertain. V was clipped by 2 bases and J by 6 bases, with 5 bases between them. Germline loops: CDR1 SGHTA, CDR2 FQGNSA. This CDR3 spans 12 amino acids. The CDR3 protein is CASSLNRQPQHF. The sequenced part of the CDR3 DNA is TGTGCCAGCAGCTTAAATCGTCAGCCC.

Comment on this clone: The sequenced fragment ends 3 residues before the CDR3 boundary, so the rest is inferred from the germline J gene. J is TRBJ2-5 and V is TRBV7-2; a weak D match, TRBD1 (6 bases). Germline assignment: CDR1 SGHTA and CDR2 FQGNSA. Trimming removed 6 bases from V and 0 bases from J, with 14 bases in between. This CDR3 spans 15 amino acids. Partial CDR3 DNA: TGTGCCAGCAGTACAAACACAGGGTACCAAGAGACC. It is translated as CASSTNTGYQET. The entire CDR3 protein is CASSTNTGYQETQYF.

With respect to this clone: The sequence runs out 3 residues before the end of the CDR3; the remainder is reconstructed from the germline J gene. The chain couples TRBV19 to TRBJ2-4; TRBD1 might be the D (5 bases). There are 16 residues in the CDR3. Germline V gene data show CDR1 as LNHDA and CDR2 as SQIVND (reference sequence). Trimming took 3 bases from V and 6 from J, leaving 18 bases between them. CDR3 DNA, as far as it was read: TGTGCCAGTAGTATCCTCAATCCTAGGGGCATAAACATT. As protein: CASSILNPRGINI. The whole CDR3 sequence reads CASSILNPRGINIQYF.

Worth noting for this clone: The read terminates 3 residues before the CDR3 end, so the remaining end is supplied by the germline J gene. V and J are TRBV30 and TRBJ2-3, with 11 bases aligning to TRBD2. The CDR3 has 16 residues. Per germline, CDR1 GTSNPN and CDR2 SVGIG (reference sequence). Unmatched junction bases numbered 4, after V lost 0 bases and J lost 2 bases. Here the CDR3 reads CAWSVHSGRATDTQYF. The DNA read from the CDR3 is TGTGCCTGGAGTGTACATAGCGGGAGGGCCACAGATACG.

As concerns this clone: The observed sequence ends 3 residues before the CDR3 terminus, with the missing tail filled in from the germline J gene. This chain joins TRBV19 and TRBJ2-3; TRBD2 matches 8 bases. Per germline, CDR1 LNHDA and CDR2 SQIVND (reference sequence). This CDR3 has 16 amino acids. The J segment lost 3 bases and the V segment lost 5 bases, leaving 10 bases of the junction unmatched. The CDR3 bases that were read are TGTGCCAGTAGTTCACAGCGGGAGTTGGGTACAGATACG. It translates to CASSSQRELGTDT. The whole CDR3 is CASSSQRELGTDTQYF. Using reference TRBV19 and TRBJ2-3 for the parts outside the CDR3, the full variable domain is DGGITQSPKYLFRKEGQNVTLSCEQNLNHDAMYWYRQDPGQGLRLIYYSQIVNDFQKGDIAEGYSVSREKKESFPLTVTSAQKNPTAFYLCASSSQRELGTDTQYFGPGTRLTVL.

The sequenced CDR3 bases are TGTGCCAGCAGTGGAGGGACAGGGCCGGCAGAGACC. Amino acid sequence: CASSGGTGPAET. The full CDR3 sequence reads CASSGGTGPAETQYF. The chain combines TRBV2 with TRBJ2-5; 9 positions agree with TRBD1. The read halts 3 residues ahead of the CDR3 end, with the missing end drawn from the germline J gene. The CDR3 contains 15 residues. Per the germline V gene, CDR1 is SNHLY and CDR2 is FYNNEI. Germline trimming cut 4 bases from V and 4 bases from J; bases unmatched to any gene: 7.

To note about this clone: The sequence runs out 3 residues before the end of the CDR3; the remainder is reconstructed from the germline J gene. V and J are TRBV18 and TRBJ1-1; D is perhaps TRBD1 (6 bases). The germline V and J ends were trimmed by 3 bases and 0 bases, with 11 bases remaining between them. Germline V gives CDR1 KGHSH, CDR2 LQKENI. The CDR3 runs to 15 residues. CDR3 sequence reads: CASSPSDRLNTEAFF. Incomplete CDR3 DNA: TGTGCCAGCTCACCCTCCGACAGGCTGAACACTGAA. Complete variable domain (other parts from reference TRBV18 and TRBJ1-1): NAGVMQNPRHLVRRRGQEARLRCSPMKGHSHVYWYRQLPEEGLKFMVYLQKENIIDESGMPKERFSAEFPKEGPSILRIQQVVRGDSAAYFCASSPSDRLNTEAFFGQGTRLTVV.

Comments on this clone: With the read ending 3 residues before the CDR3 end, the germline J gene is used to fill in that end. The chain uses TRBV19 and TRBJ1-2, with 8 bases aligning to TRBD1. After removal of 1 base from V and 6 bases from J, the junction contained 4 bases not matched to a gene. CDR3 size: 14 residues. Looked up from germline, CDR1 is LNHDA and CDR2 is SQIVND (reference sequence). CDR3 sequence reads: CASSIVGQGHGYTF. The part of the CDR3 DNA that was read is TGTGCCAGTAGTATAGTAGGACAGGGACATGGC.

As regards this clone: The CDR3 extends 3 residues past the end of the read, so its final part is completed from the germline J gene. V gene TRBV13 combines with J gene TRBJ1-1; a weak D match, TRBD1 (5 bases). Trimming removed 8 bases from V and 1 base from J, with 14 bases in between. Germline assignment: CDR1 PRHDT and CDR2 FYEKMQ (reference sequence). The CDR3 consists of 14 residues. CDR3 region: CASLQGVANTEAFF. The CDR3 DNA, read in part, is TGTGCCAGCTTACAAGGGGTGGCGAACACTGAA.

As concerns this clone: The read falls 3 residues short of the CDR3 end, and the missing part is taken from the germline J gene. This sequence joins TRBV29-1 and TRBJ2-3; 9 bases align to TRBD1. The CDR3 length is 13 residues. CDR1 and CDR2 from the germline V gene are SQVTM and ANQGSEA. The trim removed 4 bases at V and 3 bases at J, leaving 2 bases unmatched. CDR3 sequence: CSVGDRVTDTQYF. CDR3 DNA, as far as it was read: TGCAGCGTTGGGGACAGGGTAACAGATACG.

A remark on this clone: The CDR3 end lies 3 residues beyond the end of the read and is filled in from the germline J gene. The V call is TRBV10-3, the J call TRBJ2-7; D might be TRBD1 (5 bases). This CDR3 comprises 13 residues. Germline V gene lookup returns CDR1 ENHRY and CDR2 SYGVKD. V lost 3 bases to trimming and J lost 1 base, with 7 bases between them. CDR3 DNA, as far as it was read: TGTGCCATCAGTGAAGACAGTTCCTACGAG. Its translation: CAISEDSSYE. The complete CDR3 sequence is CAISEDSSYEQYF.

In the case of this clone: The read terminates 3 residues before the CDR3 end, so the remaining end is supplied by the germline J gene. V is TRBV29-1 and J is TRBJ2-1, with TRBD1 matching over 9 bases. V shed 7 bases and J 7 bases; nucleotides not matched to a gene: 11. CDR3 size: 14 residues. Germline V gene lookup returns CDR1 SQVTM and CDR2 ANQGSEA. Partial CDR3 DNA: TGCAGCGATTCCGGGACAGGGTGTGAGAATGAG. It specifies CSDSGTGCENE. From start to end, the CDR3 is CSDSGTGCENEQFF.

About this clone itself: The read terminates 3 residues before the CDR3 end, so the remaining end is supplied by the germline J gene. This chain links TRBV19 with TRBJ1-4; TRBD1 matches at 7 bases. V gave up 5 bases and J gave up 7 bases; unmatched junction bases: 13. The CDR3 extends over 16 amino acids. Germline CDR1 is LNHDA and CDR2 is SQIVND (reference sequence). CDR3 protein: CASSSLEQGRFEKLFF. The DNA read from the CDR3 is TGTGCCAGTAGTTCATTGGAACAGGGGAGGTTTGAAAAA.

In the case of this clone: The read ends 3 residues before the CDR3 terminus; that terminus is restored from the germline J gene. The V and J genes are TRBV7-9 and TRBJ1-6, with 9 bases identical to TRBD1. This CDR3 has 15 residues. CDR1 is SEHNR and CDR2 is FQNEAQ in the germline V gene (reference sequence). J was trimmed by 9 bases and V by 5 bases; bases with no gene match: 8. CDR3: CASSPGTGKFSPLHF. The CDR3 DNA, read in part, is TGTGCCAGCAGCCCCGGGACAGGGAAGTTTTCACCC. Full variable domain (rest looked up from reference TRBV7-9 and TRBJ1-6): DTGVSQNPRHKITKRGQNVTFRCDPISEHNRLYWYRQTLGQGPEFLTYFQNEAQLEKSRLLSDRFSAERPKGSFSTLEIQRTEQGDSAMYLCASSPGTGKFSPLHFGNGTRLTVT.

As for this clone: With the read ending 3 residues before the CDR3 end, the germline J gene is used to fill in that end. The chain carries TRBV5-1 and TRBJ2-5; the D gene is possibly TRBD1 (5 bases). Per the germline V gene, CDR1 is SGHRS and CDR2 is YFSETQ. Trimming pared 3 bases from V and 5 bases from J, leaving 20 bases between. The CDR3 length is 16 residues. The CDR3 sequence: CASSSSSRTTGETQYF. Partial CDR3 DNA: TGCGCCAGCAGCTCTTCATCCCGAACCACAGGCGAGACC. The variable domain in full, with the rest retrieved from reference TRBV5-1 and TRBJ2-5, is KAGVTQTPRYLIKTRGQQVTLSCSPISGHRSVSWYQQTPGQGLQFLFEYFSETQRNKGNFPGRFSGRQFSNSRSEMNVSTLELGDSALYLCASSSSSRTTGETQYFGPGTRLLVL.

To note about this clone: The CDR3 goes on 3 residues after the read ends, and that part is filled in from the germline J gene. The chain has TRBV20-1 and TRBJ2-5; TRBD2 matches at 7 bases. The CDR3 is made up of 15 amino acids. The V and J ends lost 0 bases and 4 bases, in that order; junction bases with no gene match: 8. Germline values: CDR1 DFQATT, CDR2 SNEGSKA (reference sequence). The part of the CDR3 DNA that was read is TGCAGTGCTAGAGATGTGCGGGAGCCGGGAGAGACC. This codes for CSARDVREPGET. The full CDR3 protein is CSARDVREPGETQYF.

In regard to this clone: Read data end 3 residues before the CDR3 end; the end is taken from the germline J gene. J is TRBJ2-2 and V is TRBV2; possible D gene TRBD1, 6 bases. The CDR3 consists of 13 residues. Per germline, CDR1 SNHLY and CDR2 FYNNEI. Trimming removed 4 bases at V and 4 bases at J, with 7 bases between. The covered CDR3 bases are TGTGCCAGCAGTGCGGACAGCACCGGGGAG. Amino acid sequence: CASSADSTGE. In full, the CDR3 reads CASSADSTGELFF.

About this clone: The read comes to an end 3 residues before the CDR3 does, leaving the germline J gene to fill in the end. The chain has TRBV6-2 or TRBV6-3 and TRBJ2-1, with 12 bases matching TRBD2. The V segment lost 7 bases and the J segment 9 bases; nucleotides outside the gene matches: 13. Looked up from germline, CDR1 is MNHEY and CDR2 is SVGEGT. This CDR3 region has 16 residues. The CDR3 region is CASNDPSGRASGEQFF. The sequenced CDR3 bases are TGTGCCAGCAACGACCCTAGCGGGAGGGCGTCCGGTGAG.

Turning to this clone: The observed sequence ends 3 residues before the CDR3 terminus, with the missing tail filled in from the germline J gene. This chain uses TRBV20-1 with TRBJ2-1; D unclear. This CDR3 has 14 amino acids. CDR1 is DFQATT and CDR2 is SNEGSKA in the germline V gene (reference sequence). Trimming took off 4 bases at V and 4 bases at J, with 14 bases between the two ends. The CDR3 loop is CSATLAAIYNEQFF. The sequenced CDR3 bases are TGCAGTGCTACCCTTGCGGCTATTTACAATGAG.

With regard to this clone: The read falls 3 residues short of the CDR3 end, and the missing part is taken from the germline J gene. The V call is TRBV7-9, the J call TRBJ2-7, with a possible D match to TRBD1 (5 bases). The germline V gene encodes CDR1 SEHNR and CDR2 FQNEAQ (reference sequence). The CDR3 loop spans 14 amino acids. Trimming pared 4 bases from V and 5 bases from J, leaving 15 bases between. The part of the CDR3 DNA that was read is TGTGCCAGCAGCTCTGGCGTACAGGTCGACGAG. This sequence encodes CASSSGVQVDE. The whole CDR3 sequence is CASSSGVQVDEQYF.

Details on this clone: The read halts 3 residues ahead of the CDR3 end, with the missing end drawn from the germline J gene. The V gene is TRBV7-3, the J gene TRBJ2-2; TRBD2 might be the D (6 bases). Germline V gene data show CDR1 as SGHTA and CDR2 as FQGTGA. V gave up 5 bases and J gave up 4 bases, with 14 bases separating them. This CDR3 has 15 residues. The CDR3 DNA, read in part, is TGTGCCAGCAGCAGGGACTCACTGAGCACCGGGGAG. This translates into CASSRDSLSTGE. The entire CDR3 reads CASSRDSLSTGELFF.

Comment on this clone: The read terminates 3 residues before the CDR3 end, so the remaining end is supplied by the germline J gene. The chain employs TRBV5-1 and TRBJ2-3; D is undetermined. The CDR3 contains 15 residues. Germline CDR1 SGHRS, CDR2 YFSETQ. Deletions cut 0 bases from V and 3 bases from J, with 11 bases between. Partial CDR3 DNA: TGCGCCAGCAGCTTGGGGCAGAGACAAACAGATACG. Its translation: CASSLGQRQTDT. The whole CDR3 reads CASSLGQRQTDTQYF.

With regard to this clone: Read coverage stops 3 residues before the CDR3 terminus; the germline J gene supplies the remainder. The V gene is TRBV20-1, the J gene TRBJ2-7; no clear D. Germline-derived CDR1 and CDR2 are DFQATT and SNEGSKA (reference sequence). There are 12 residues in the CDR3. V shed 1 base and J shed 6 bases, with 10 bases lying between them. CDR3 protein: CSARGSTLEQYF. CDR3 bases read: TGCAGTGCTAGAGGGTCTACCCTCGAG.

To note about this clone: The CDR3 end falls 3 residues outside the read, so it is completed with the germline J gene. J is TRBJ2-7 and V is TRBV20-1; 7 nucleotides agree with TRBD2. CDR1 is DFQATT, CDR2 SNEGSKA, per germline (reference sequence). The CDR3 sequence is 14 residues long. V shed 3 bases, J shed 5 bases, and the junction held 10 bases outside the gene matches. CDR3 DNA (partial): TGCAGTGCTAGTGGCGGGAGAGGCAGCAACGAG. This sequence encodes CSASGGRGSNE. The CDR3 reads in full as CSASGGRGSNEQYF.

Regarding this clone: The read terminates 3 residues before the CDR3 end, so the remaining end is supplied by the germline J gene. The chain uses TRBV20-1 and TRBJ2-7; D unresolved. The CDR3 is 13 amino acids. Germline CDR1 DFQATT, CDR2 SNEGSKA (reference sequence). Trimming cost V 3 bases and J 0 bases, with 9 bases left between them. The part of the CDR3 DNA that was read is TGCAGTGCTAGTCAGGCGAGCTCCTACGAG. Translation gives CSASQASSYE. The CDR3 reads in full as CSASQASSYEQYF.

Turning to this clone: The read falls 3 residues short of the CDR3 end, and the missing part is taken from the germline J gene. The V and J genes are TRBV5-1 and TRBJ2-2; 8 bases agree with TRBD1. CDR3 length: 16 residues. With V trimmed by 7 bases and J by 2 bases, 10 bases remained unmatched. Germline values: CDR1 SGHRS, CDR2 YFSETQ. The covered CDR3 bases are TGCGCCAGCCAGGGGGCGCAAGGGCTAAACACCGGGGAG. It specifies CASQGAQGLNTGE. The whole CDR3 reads CASQGAQGLNTGELFF.

Concerning this clone: The read stops 3 residues short of the end of the CDR3; the missing end is completed from the germline J gene. V usage is TRBV5-1 and J usage is TRBJ2-1, with TRBD2 as a possible D gene (6 bases). This CDR3 spans 14 amino acids. Germline values: CDR1 SGHRS, CDR2 YFSETQ. Trimming took off 0 bases at V and 6 bases at J, with 10 bases between the two ends. CDR3 sequence reads: CASSLGLEVNEQFF. The sequenced CDR3 bases are TGCGCCAGCAGCTTGGGACTAGAGGTCAATGAG.

In the case of this clone: The CDR3 is cut off 3 residues early in the read; its end comes from the germline J gene. V gene TRBV6-2 or TRBV6-3 combines with J gene TRBJ2-7, with D maybe TRBD1 (5 bases). With 7 bases removed from V and 3 bases from J, the gap between germline ends came to 10 bases. This CDR3 has 12 residues. CDR1 is MNHEY, CDR2 SVGEGT, per germline. This CDR3 reads CASTSRVYEQYF. The covered CDR3 bases are TGTGCCAGCACGTCCAGGGTCTACGAG.